Sequencing of this T cell receptor (beta chain) was carried out in a study of cytomegalovirus exposure and HLA in healthy donors. The study ran its PCR with 60 Vbeta and 13 Jbeta primers. Profiling relied on immunoSEQ multiplex PCR, and the TCRdb table lists in-frame clones only, not all of them. Of approximately 110,000 clones listed, 70% to 85% are singletons. Details on this clone: Its antigen is unidentified.

With 2 bases removed from V and 3 bases from J, the gap between germline ends came to 10 bases. The CDR3 length is 14 residues. Germline CDR1 is MNHEY and CDR2 is SMNVEV (reference sequence). Healthy bone marrow donors supplied every sample. Findings and caveats of the study: Most subjects' HLA-A and HLA-B alleles were reportedly predicted from TCR beta sequences.

The receptor's source is a woman aged 40 to 49 in good health and CMV-seropositive. The sequencing input was PBMCs. This chain joins TRBV27 and TRBJ1-2; D gene uncertain. The CDR3 bases are TGTGCCAGCAGTTTAAGGGCGGGCTACTATGGCTACACCTTC. Its protein is CASSLRAGYYGYTF.